This paragraph reports one T cell receptor beta chain. The source of the sample is a study of blood T cell repertoires in COVID-19. Study at large: Both acute and convalescent COVID-19 samples were obtained from the United States, Italy and Spain. T cells, B-cell-depleted T cells, or PBMCs provided the cDNA or gDNA that served as material.

It was during active infection that Seattle patients were enrolled and then longitudinally followed. The germline V gene has CDR1 LGHDT and CDR2 YNNKEL (reference sequence). V lost 4 bases and J 1 base, leaving 9 bases between the germline ends. The CDR3 spans 14 residues. TCRdb's copy holds only in-frame clones and misses some; the assay was immunoSEQ multiplex PCR. The sample holds roughly 200,000 clones, 70% to 90% seen once. The specimen was peripheral blood. This sequence joins TRBV3-1 (or the pseudogene TRBV3-2) and TRBJ2-3; D is undetermined. This receptor was taken from a man in his fifties with COVID-19, enrolled during active disease. The CDR3 protein is CASSPTYGTDTQYF. The CDR3 region has the DNA TGTGCCAGCAGCCCAACCTACGGCACAGATACGCAGTATTTT.